These 10 T cell receptor beta chains share one sample of origin, sequenced in a study of blood T cells in healthy people across ages. Primers used in a second PCR of roughly 6 to 11 cycles were a sample-barcoded 5' primer and a J-beta primer mix. TCRdb reprocessed the 5' RACE reads with MiXCR, giving one entry per CDR3 protein. Of about 1.6 million distinct CDR3 sequences in the sample, roughly a third were seen once. Sequencing used blood. These receptors were taken from a woman aged 25 to 39 in good health.

The rearrangement links TRBV6-2 or TRBV6-3 to TRBJ1-1; D gene uncertain. The CDR3 is 12 amino acids. The V end was cut by 0 bases, the J end by 7 bases, with 6 bases between. The V gene's germline CDR1 is MNHEY and CDR2 SVGEGT. The CDR3 nucleotides read TGTGCCAGCAGTTACTCGGGCTTTGAAGCTTTCTTT. Amino acids: CASSYSGFEAFF.

This clonotype turned up a few times. This chain joins TRBV7-9 and TRBJ1-1; 7 bases are shared with TRBD1. J gave up 4 bases and V 5 bases, and 10 bases lay outside the gene matches. The CDR3 length is 15 residues. Germline lookup yields CDR1 SEHNR and CDR2 FQNEAQ (reference sequence). The CDR3 sequence is CASSNTRGFGTEAFF. As DNA, the CDR3 is TGTGCCAGCAGCAATACCAGGGGGTTTGGCACTGAAGCTTTCTTT.

This clonotype was seen only a few times. Compared with germline, one end of the junction differs, possibly owing to a read error. The chain carries TRBV29-1 and TRBJ1-2; no clear D gene. CDR3 length: 13 residues. Germline loops: CDR1 SQVTM, CDR2 ANQGSEA. The CDR3 DNA follows: TGCAGCGTTGAAACTTCAGATCAATATGGCTGCACCTTC. The encoded protein is CSVETSDQYGCTF.

The sample holds a few counts of this clonotype. This chain uses TRBV4-1 with TRBJ2-1; TRBD2 might be the D (7 bases). Germline CDR1 reads MGHRA; CDR2 reads YSYEKL. The length of the CDR3 is 16 residues. V lost 4 bases to trimming and J lost 3 bases, with 16 bases between them. As DNA, the CDR3 is TGCGCCAGCAGCCTCGTTGGGGGGGCTGGCTACAATGAGCAGTTCTTC. It is translated as CASSLVGGAGYNEQFF.

The genes are TRBV15 and TRBJ2-3; 7 bases align to TRBD2. This CDR3 contains 15 residues. The germline gives CDR1 LNHNV, CDR2 YYDKDF (reference sequence). Losses at the gene ends were 0 bases for V and 9 bases for J; bases not matched to a gene: 9. CDR3 in amino acids: CATSRDLLGGGTQYF. The CDR3 bases are TGTGCCACCAGCAGAGACCTTTTAGGCGGGGGAACGCAGTATTTT.

This clonotype was observed a few times. The chain combines TRBV5-1 with TRBJ1-2; tentative D call: TRBD1 (5 bases). V was trimmed by 0 bases and J by 4 bases, leaving 16 bases between them. The CDR3 has 16 amino acids. The germline gives CDR1 SGHRS, CDR2 YFSETQ. The CDR3 DNA is TGCGCCAGCAGCTTGGCGGGACCCCAAAAACTCTATGGCTACACCTTC. Translating it yields CASSLAGPQKLYGYTF. The variable domain in full, completed from reference TRBV5-1 and TRBJ1-2, reads KAGVTQTPRYLIKTRGQQVTLSCSPISGHRSVSWYQQTPGQGLQFLFEYFSETQRNKGNFPGRFSGRQFSNSRSEMNVSTLELGDSALYLCASSLAGPQKLYGYTFGSGTRLTVV.

The chain couples TRBV9 to TRBJ1-5, with D perhaps matching TRBD1 (5 bases). Trimming pared 0 bases from V and 6 bases from J, leaving 13 bases between. The germline gives CDR1 SGDLS, CDR2 YYNGEE. This CDR3 contains 15 residues. This CDR3 reads CASSVDGTSGQPQHF. The CDR3 DNA is TGTGCCAGCAGCGTAGATGGGACTAGCGGTCAGCCCCAGCATTTT.

This chain links TRBV20-1 with TRBJ2-3; D perhaps matches TRBD2 (5 bases). V shed 6 bases and J shed 0 bases, with 10 bases lying between them. This CDR3 has 13 residues. CDR1 DFQATT and CDR2 SNEGSKA come from the germline V gene (reference sequence). As DNA, the CDR3 is TGCAGTGCCCGTAGGACTAGCACAGATACGCAGTATTTT. Translated, it gives CSARRTSTDTQYF.

This clonotype came up a few times. The chain employs TRBV15 and TRBJ1-2, with D unclear. The CDR3 runs 14 residues. V was cut by 1 base and J by 4 bases, with 10 bases left in between. CDR1 is LNHNV and CDR2 is YYDKDF in the germline V gene (reference sequence). Here the CDR3 DNA reads TGTGCCACCAGCAGAGCAACAGATCTCTATGGCTACACCTTC. Its translation: CATSRATDLYGYTF.

A few counts support this clonotype. The chain is built from TRBV25-1 and TRBJ2-2; no definite D call. V lost 2 bases and J 4 bases, leaving 11 bases between the germline ends. Germline V lookup: CDR1 MGHDK, CDR2 SYGVNS. The CDR3 totals 15 residues. CDR3 sequence reads: CASSERVVGTGELFF. The CDR3 DNA reads TGTGCCAGCAGTGAAAGGGTAGTAGGCACCGGGGAGCTGTTTTTT.